These 11 T cell receptor beta chains were sequenced from one sample in a study of cytomegalovirus exposure and HLA in healthy donors listed by TCRdb under 2017. The method behind the library was the immunoSEQ multiplex PCR assay. For the multiplex PCR, a mixture combining 60 forward primers for TCR Vbeta segments and 13 reverse primers for TCR Jbeta segments was used. TCRdb re-hosts the immuneACCESS table, in-frame sequences only. Its copies lack some clones; in the studies checked, an unresolved V gene accounts for under half of them, and the cause for the rest is not known. The sample contains fewer than 250,000 clones, 65% to 80% of them found a single time. The leading ten clones occupy about 16% of the sample. The sample consisted of PBMCs. These receptors came from a man aged 35 to 55 in good health and CMV-seronegative.

The chain couples TRBV7-9 to TRBJ1-1; D is ambiguous. This CDR3 has 12 residues. Germline V CDR1 and CDR2: SEHNR, FQNEAQ (reference sequence). The germline V and J ends were trimmed by 5 bases and 8 bases, with 12 bases remaining between them. Here the CDR3 reads CASSNDTPEAFF. The CDR3, as DNA: TGTGCCAGCAGCAATGACACGCCGGAAGCTTTCTTT.

The rearrangement joins TRBV2 to TRBJ2-3; a possible D gene is TRBD1 (6 bases). The CDR3 is made up of 13 amino acids. Trimming took off 6 bases at V and 2 bases at J, with 9 bases between the two ends. Germline-derived CDR1 and CDR2 are SNHLY and FYNNEI. The CDR3: CASRDRVTDTQYF. The CDR3, as DNA: TGTGCCAGCAGGGACAGAGTCACAGATACGCAGTATTTT.

The rearrangement joins TRBV5-1 to TRBJ1-5; D remains ambiguous. Germline CDR1 reads SGHRS; CDR2 reads YFSETQ. V dropped 0 bases and J dropped 9 bases, with 10 bases sitting between them. CDR3 length: 13 residues. CDR3 residues: CASSLESGRPQHF. The CDR3 region has the DNA TGCGCCAGCAGCTTGGAATCCGGGAGGCCCCAGCATTTT.

Regarding this clone: Relative to the germline gene, one junction end is altered; a read error may explain this. Other DNA variants within this sample encode the same CDR3. The chain has TRBV27 and TRBJ2-1; TRBD1 aligns across 9 bases. CDR1 MNHEY and CDR2 SMNVEV come from the germline V gene (reference sequence). CDR3 length: 15 amino acids. The CDR3 sequence is CASSFGTGKWDEQFF. CDR3 DNA: TGCGCCAGCAGTTTCGGGACAGGGAAGTGGGATGAGCAGTTCTTC.

The CDR3, as DNA: TGTGCCAGCATAATGTACAGGGATAAAAACTATGGCTACACCTTC. As protein: CASIMYRDKNYGYTF. This chain connects TRBV6-1 to TRBJ1-2, with D maybe TRBD1 (6 bases). CDR1 and CDR2 from the germline V gene are MNHNS and SASEGT. With 7 bases removed from V and 2 bases from J, the gap between germline ends came to 17 bases. The CDR3 covers 15 residues.

The chain carries TRBV5-1 and TRBJ2-3; 7 bases map to TRBD1. Losses at the gene ends were 2 bases for V and 4 bases for J; bases not matched to a gene: 7. The germline CDR1 and CDR2 sequences are SGHRS and YFSETQ. The CDR3 contains 15 residues. The CDR3 region is CASSFRQGVPDTQYF. The CDR3 nucleotides are TGCGCCAGCAGCTTTAGACAGGGCGTCCCAGATACGCAGTATTTT. The entire variable domain, with the rest obtained from reference TRBV5-1 and TRBJ2-3, is as follows: KAGVTQTPRYLIKTRGQQVTLSCSPISGHRSVSWYQQTPGQGLQFLFEYFSETQRNKGNFPGRFSGRQFSNSRSEMNVSTLELGDSALYLCASSFRQGVPDTQYFGPGTRLTVL.

This clone was seen a few times. The J gene is TRBJ1-1, the V gene TRBV5-1, with a weak D call TRBD1 (5 bases). Germline assignment: CDR1 SGHRS and CDR2 YFSETQ. The CDR3 covers 13 residues. V was trimmed by 3 bases and J by 4 bases, leaving 10 bases between them. The DNA of the CDR3 is TGCGCCAGCAGCTCTAGGGGTTCCACTGAAGCTTTCTTT. It codes for CASSSRGSTEAFF.

V usage is TRBV7-9 and J usage is TRBJ1-2; D perhaps matches TRBD1 (6 bases). V lost 4 bases and J 0 bases, leaving 9 bases between the germline ends. Per the germline V gene, CDR1 is SEHNR and CDR2 is FQNEAQ (reference sequence). There are 14 residues in the CDR3. The CDR3 reads CASSSDRANYGYTF. The CDR3 DNA reads TGTGCCAGCAGCTCGGACAGAGCTAACTATGGCTACACCTTC.

The J gene is TRBJ1-1, the V gene TRBV7-3, with D uncertain. Germline CDR1 and CDR2: SGHTA and FQGTGA. The CDR3 length is 14 residues. Trimming left V 5 bases short and J 1 base short, with 11 bases between. The CDR3 loop reads CASSLTAQNTEAFF. In DNA form, the CDR3 reads TGTGCCAGCAGCCTTACAGCACAGAACACTGAAGCTTTCTTT.

A remark on this clone: One end of the junction is discordant with germline, which a read error may explain. This chain connects TRBV7-9 to TRBJ2-6; the D gene is possibly TRBD2 (5 bases). Germline V lookup: CDR1 SEHNR, CDR2 FQNEAQ (reference sequence). The CDR3 extends over 16 amino acids. The DNA for the CDR3 is TGTTCCAGCAGCGTCGCGGGCGGGCGAGGGGCCAACGTCCTGACTTTC. Translation: CSSSVAGGRGANVLTF.

The chain employs TRBV7-2 and TRBJ1-3, with 7 positions matching TRBD1. Germline V gene data show CDR1 as SGHTA and CDR2 as FQGNSA. CDR3 length: 16 amino acids. The junction had 11 bases not matched to a gene; V was cut back by 5 bases and J by 4 bases. CDR3 protein: CASSPNRGSRGNTIYF. The CDR3 DNA reads as TGTGCCAGCAGCCCAAACAGGGGCTCGAGAGGAAACACCATATATTTT.